This T cell receptor (beta chain) was recorded in a study of T cell responses to AZD1222 COVID-19 vaccine. As for the study in general: Pooling covered second doses at about 4 or about 12 weeks. General study results and limits: Regions left unmutated in variants are reportedly the target of nearly half of spike-specific TCRs. The span of vaccine-associated CD4 TCRs extended across spike, with dominance at 160-218 and 743-854. White British donors predominated, females outnumbered males, and clonal diversity was possibly underestimated.

The germline CDR1 and CDR2 sequences are MNHEY and SMNVEV (reference sequence). Trimming at V came to 5 bases and at J to 0 bases, leaving 10 bases not matched to a gene. CDR3 size: 17 residues. This clone was seen only a few times. Antigen: not known. Sequencing used immunoSEQ multiplex PCR; TCRdb keeps in-frame clones, though not all of them. Of tens of thousands of clones detected, around 84% appear once; the ten largest clones hold less than 25%. The chain couples TRBV27 to TRBJ1-5; TRBD1 matches 7 bases. The TCR was taken from an adult in good health. The material was peripheral blood, obtained on day 0 of AZD1222 vaccination. The CDR3 protein is CASSPRQGTISNQPQHF. The CDR3 DNA is TGTGCCAGCAGTCCCCGACAGGGAACTATTAGCAATCAGCCCCAGCATTTT.